A selection of T cell receptor beta chains follows, all from one sample in a study of cytotoxic CD8 clonotypes in ibrutinib-treated CLL. Data came from immunoSEQ multiplex PCR; TCRdb stores just in-frame clones and leaves some out. This sample yields about 120,000 clones, of which 58% are seen a single time; 30% to 45% belongs to the top ten. Sequenced here: PBMCs, sampled after 24 months of ibrutinib treatment. The receptors here all came from a human donor with chronic lymphocytic leukemia. Each CDR3 is given with its conserved first and last residue. Fields, in order: D gene, V gene, J gene, clone size, CDR3 protein, CDR3 DNA. The D gene is left open where the match is weak. Clone size appears in some rows only: once, few, many, or a class for an expanded clone.

TRBD1	TRBV25-1	TRBJ1-1	.	CATSDGTGLTEAFF	TGTGCCACCAGTGACGGGACAGGGCTCACTGAAGCTTTCTTT
.	TRBV28	TRBJ2-7	.	CASSFGGDEQYF	TGTGCCAGCAGTTTCGGCGGGGACGAGCAGTACTTC
.	TRBV29-1	TRBJ2-5	.	CSVGGAGETQYF	TGCAGCGTTGGGGGGGCTGGGGAGACCCAGTACTTC
.	TRBV7-2	TRBJ2-1	.	CASSLGMAREFF	TGTGCCAGCAGCTTAGGGATGGCTCGGGAGTTCTTC
TRBD2	TRBV9	TRBJ2-1	.	CASSVSPTSGDNEQFF	TGTGCCAGCAGCGTATCCCCGACTAGCGGTGACAATGAGCAGTTCTTC
.	TRBV7-6	TRBJ2-1	.	CASSFSLYNEQFF	TGTGCCAGCAGCTTTAGTCTCTACAATGAGCAGTTCTTC
TRBD1	TRBV18	TRBJ2-5	.	CASSTGDGETQYF	TGTGCCAGCTCAACAGGGGACGGAGAGACCCAGTACTTC
.	TRBV6-1	TRBJ2-5	.	CASSELARKTQYF	TGTGCCAGCAGTGAACTAGCGAGGAAGACCCAGTACTTC
.	TRBV28	TRBJ2-3	.	CASSLDRPGGTDTQYF	TGTGCCAGCAGTCTGGACCGCCCGGGGGGCACAGATACGCAGTATTTT
.	TRBV6-1	TRBJ1-4	few	CASSVPQSRANEKLFF	TGTGCCAGCAGTGTCCCACAGAGTCGGGCTAATGAAAAACTGTTTTTT
.	TRBV6-1	TRBJ1-6	few	CASIQGWNSPLHF	TGTGCCAGCATCCAGGGGTGGAATTCACCCCTCCACTTT
TRBD1	TRBV5-6	TRBJ1-1	.	CASSQTGTDPNTEAFF	TGTGCCAGCAGCCAAACGGGGACAGACCCTAACACTGAAGCTTTCTTT
.	TRBV2	TRBJ2-7	.	CASSVEGQREQYF	TGTGCCAGCAGCGTGGAGGGGCAACGCGAGCAGTACTTC
TRBD2	TRBV7-6	TRBJ2-7	.	CASSQASGGAREQYF	TGTGCCAGCAGCCAAGCCAGCGGGGGGGCCCGCGAGCAGTACTTC
.	TRBV29-1	TRBJ2-6	few	CSVEFSSGANVLTF	TGCAGCGTTGAATTCAGCTCTGGGGCCAACGTCCTGACTTTC
.	TRBV5-1	TRBJ2-3	.	CASSLAGGFDTQYF	TGCGCCAGCAGCTTGGCCGGGGGATTTGATACGCAGTATTTT
.	TRBV25-1	TRBJ2-7	few	CASTGELSYEQYF	TGTGCCAGCACGGGGGAACTCTCCTACGAGCAGTACTTC
.	TRBV10-3	TRBJ2-3	few	CAISESATQYF	TGTGCCATCAGTGAGTCGGCTACGCAGTATTTT
TRBD1	TRBV6-6	TRBJ2-7	.	CASSYQDRGDEQYF	TGTGCCAGCAGTTACCAGGACAGGGGGGACGAGCAGTACTTC
.	TRBV9	TRBJ2-4	.	CASSPRTTSPVNIQYF	TGTGCCAGCAGCCCTCGGACTACCTCTCCCGTGAACATTCAGTACTTC
.	TRBV30	TRBJ1-6	.	CAWRRGGAGSPLHF	TGTGCCTGGAGGCGCGGTGGGGCCGGTTCACCCCTCCACTTT
.	TRBV27	TRBJ2-1	few	CASRTVLNEQFF	TGTGCCAGCAGAACAGTGCTCAATGAGCAGTTCTTC
.	TRBV5-1	TRBJ2-6	.	CASSSRQDSGANVLTF	TGCGCCAGCAGCTCCAGACAGGACTCTGGGGCCAACGTCCTGACTTTC
TRBD1	TRBV5-4	TRBJ2-2	.	CASSAGTGNTGELFF	TGTGCCAGCAGCGCCGGGACAGGGAACACCGGGGAGCTGTTTTTT
.	TRBV18	TRBJ2-7	few	CASSPPRSAMGTYEQYF	TGTGCCAGCTCACCACCGAGATCGGCGATGGGAACCTACGAGCAGTACTTC
.	TRBV29-1	TRBJ2-7	.	CSVRQSHEQYF	TGCAGCGTGAGGCAGTCCCACGAGCAGTACTTC
TRBD1	TRBV25-1	TRBJ2-7	.	CASSERGQHYEQYF	TGTGCCAGCAGTGAAAGGGGACAGCACTACGAGCAGTACTTC
.	TRBV21-1	TRBJ1-2	.	CASSSTGDRVDYGYTF	TGTGCCAGCAGCTCAACTGGGGACAGGGTGGACTATGGCTACACCTTC
.	TRBV4-1	TRBJ2-1	.	CASSQGSSYNEQFF	TGCGCCAGCAGCCAAGGGAGCTCCTACAATGAGCAGTTCTTC
TRBD1	TRBV6-6	TRBJ2-7	.	CASRPDRATYEQYF	TGTGCCAGCAGACCCGACAGGGCAACCTACGAGCAGTACTTC
.	TRBV30	TRBJ1-6	.	CAWSTGRETPLHF	TGTGCCTGGTCTACCGGCAGGGAAACACCCCTCCACTTT
.	TRBV5-1	TRBJ2-3	.	CASSLVGGLSTDTQYF	TGCGCCAGCAGCTTGGTGGGGGGCCTTAGCACAGATACGCAGTATTTT
.	TRBV6-1	TRBJ2-3	once	CASSDSPSTDTQYF	TGTGCCAGCAGTGACTCCCCTAGCACAGATACGCAGTATTTT
TRBD2	TRBV5-1	TRBJ2-7	.	CASSLALAGVAYEQYF	TGCGCCAGCAGCTTGGCCTTAGCGGGGGTAGCCTACGAGCAGTACTTC
.	TRBV28	TRBJ1-1	few	CASSLGVQNTEAFF	TGTGCCAGCAGTTTAGGAGTACAGAACACTGAAGCTTTCTTT
.	TRBV6-5	TRBJ1-5	few	CASSYSRGANQPQHF	TGTGCCAGCAGTTACTCGAGAGGGGCAAATCAGCCCCAGCATTTT
TRBD1	TRBV25-1	TRBJ1-2	.	CASSDRDRNYGYTF	TGTGCCAGCAGTGACAGGGACAGAAACTATGGCTACACCTTC
.	TRBV27	TRBJ2-7	few	CASIIEQYF	TGTGCCAGCATAATCGAGCAGTACTTC
.	TRBV7-2	TRBJ1-2	few	CASSSARGYTF	TGTGCCAGCAGCTCGGCTCGGGGCTACACCTTC
.	TRBV10-1	TRBJ1-1	.	CASGSGNTEAFF	TGCGCCAGCGGTTCCGGGAACACTGAAGCTTTCTTT
.	TRBV5-5	TRBJ2-7	.	CASSLGGPSYEQYF	TGTGCCAGCAGCTTGGGGGGGCCATCCTACGAGCAGTACTTC
.	TRBV7-9	TRBJ2-7	.	CASTEAVTHEQYF	TGTGCCAGTACAGAGGCTGTCACCCACGAGCAGTACTTC
TRBD1	TRBV10-1	TRBJ2-7	.	CASSGQGGEQYF	TGCGCCAGCAGTGGACAGGGCGGCGAGCAGTACTTC